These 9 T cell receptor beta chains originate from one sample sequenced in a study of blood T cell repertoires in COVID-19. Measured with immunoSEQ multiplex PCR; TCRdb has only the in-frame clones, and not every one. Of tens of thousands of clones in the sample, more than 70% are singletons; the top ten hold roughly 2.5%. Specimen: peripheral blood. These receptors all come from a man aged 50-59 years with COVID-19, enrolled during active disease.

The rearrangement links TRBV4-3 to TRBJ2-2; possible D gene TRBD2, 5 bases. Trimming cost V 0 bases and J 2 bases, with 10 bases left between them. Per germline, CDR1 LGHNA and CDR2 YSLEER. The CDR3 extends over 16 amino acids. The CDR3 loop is CASSQDLGENTGELFF. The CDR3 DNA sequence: TGCGCCAGCAGCCAAGATCTGGGAGAAAACACCGGGGAGCTGTTTTTT.

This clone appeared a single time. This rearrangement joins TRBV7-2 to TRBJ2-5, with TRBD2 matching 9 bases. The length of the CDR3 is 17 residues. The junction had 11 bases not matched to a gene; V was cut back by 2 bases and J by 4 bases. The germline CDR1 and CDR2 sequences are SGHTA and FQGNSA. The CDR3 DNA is TGTGCCAGCAGCTTATCGCGCGGGGGGGCCGGGGGAGAGACCCAGTACTTC. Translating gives CASSLSRGGAGGETQYF.

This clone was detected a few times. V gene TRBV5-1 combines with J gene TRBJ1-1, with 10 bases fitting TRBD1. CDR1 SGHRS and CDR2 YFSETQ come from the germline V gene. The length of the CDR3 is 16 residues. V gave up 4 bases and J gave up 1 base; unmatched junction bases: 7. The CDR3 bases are TGCGCCAGCAGCGATCCCCGGGACAGGGGGAACACTGAAGCTTTCTTT. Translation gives CASSDPRDRGNTEAFF.

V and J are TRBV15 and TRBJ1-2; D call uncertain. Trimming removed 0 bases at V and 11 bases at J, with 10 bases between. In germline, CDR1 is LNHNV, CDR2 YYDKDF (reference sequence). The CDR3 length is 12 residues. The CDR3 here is CATSRERGWYTF. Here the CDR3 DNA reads TGTGCCACCAGCAGAGAGAGAGGGTGGTACACCTTC.

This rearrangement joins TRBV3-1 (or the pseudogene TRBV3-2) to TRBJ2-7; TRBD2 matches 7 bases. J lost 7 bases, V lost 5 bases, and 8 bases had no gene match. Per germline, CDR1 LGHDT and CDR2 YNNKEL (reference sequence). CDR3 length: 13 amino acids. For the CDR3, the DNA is TGTGCCAGCAGCGGGTTACTAGCGAATGAGCAGTACTTC. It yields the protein CASSGLLANEQYF.

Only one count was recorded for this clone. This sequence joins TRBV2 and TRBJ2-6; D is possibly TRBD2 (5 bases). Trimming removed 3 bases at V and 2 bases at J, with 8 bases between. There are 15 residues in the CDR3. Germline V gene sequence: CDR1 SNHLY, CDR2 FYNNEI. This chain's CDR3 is CASSDYGAGANVLTF. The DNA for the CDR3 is TGTGCCAGCAGTGACTACGGGGCTGGGGCCAACGTCCTGACTTTC.

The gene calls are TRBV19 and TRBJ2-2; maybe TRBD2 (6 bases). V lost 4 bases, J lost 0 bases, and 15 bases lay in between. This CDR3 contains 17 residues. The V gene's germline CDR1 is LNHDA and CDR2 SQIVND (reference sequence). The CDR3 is CASSKRTGDPNTGELFF. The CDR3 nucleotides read TGTGCCAGTAGTAAGCGGACGGGAGATCCGAACACCGGGGAGCTGTTTTTT.

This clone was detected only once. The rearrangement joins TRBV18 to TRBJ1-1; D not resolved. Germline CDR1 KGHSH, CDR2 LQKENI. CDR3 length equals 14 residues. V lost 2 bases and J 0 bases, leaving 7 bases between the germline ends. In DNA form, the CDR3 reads TGTGCCAGCTCACCAGACATGCTGAACACTGAAGCTTTCTTT. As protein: CASSPDMLNTEAFF.

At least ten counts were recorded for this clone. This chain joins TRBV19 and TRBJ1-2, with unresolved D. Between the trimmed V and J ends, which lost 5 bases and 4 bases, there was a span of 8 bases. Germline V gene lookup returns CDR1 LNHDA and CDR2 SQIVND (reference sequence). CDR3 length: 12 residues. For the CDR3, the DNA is TGTGCCAGTAGTCCTACAGCCTATGGCTACACCTTC. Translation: CASSPTAYGYTF. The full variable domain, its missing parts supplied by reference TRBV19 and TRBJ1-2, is DGGITQSPKYLFRKEGQNVTLSCEQNLNHDAMYWYRQDPGQGLRLIYYSQIVNDFQKGDIAEGYSVSREKKESFPLTVTSAQKNPTAFYLCASSPTAYGYTFGSGTRLTVV.